This entry lists 11 T cell receptor beta chains sequenced from one sample in a study of sequential checkpoint blockade in melanoma. Sequenced by immunoSEQ multiplex PCR; TCRdb stores in-frame clones only, minus some. The top ten clones hold roughly 16% of a sample with around 15,000 clones, 52% of them seen once. Treatment reported: randomized to nivolumab then ipilimumab (arm A) or the reverse (arm B). The specimen comprised CD8+ T cells sorted from blood (inferred from file names), sampled from a patient given nivolumab and ipilimumab in sequence. The receptors originated from a human donor with melanoma.

This clone was detected once. The CDR3 loop reads CASSPRGGELNEQFF. CDR3 DNA: TGCGCCAGCAGTCCAAGGGGGGGAGAGCTCAATGAGCAGTTCTTC. This sequence joins TRBV10-1 and TRBJ2-1, with D possibly TRBD2 on 7 matching bases. The CDR3 sequence is 15 residues long. The germline V gene encodes CDR1 WNHNN and CDR2 SYGVQD (reference sequence). Trimming removed 5 bases from V and 6 bases from J, with 17 bases in between.

V gene TRBV10-3 combines with J gene TRBJ2-1; 7 bases agree with TRBD2. The CDR3 has 17 residues. The J segment lost 0 bases and the V segment lost 2 bases, leaving 7 bases of the junction unmatched. CDR1 and CDR2 (germline): ENHRY, SYGVKD. This CDR3 is CAISEEGRGSSYNEQFF. DNA of the CDR3: TGTGCCATCAGTGAGGAGGGGAGGGGTTCCTCCTACAATGAGCAGTTCTTC.

This clone has just a few counts. The chain combines TRBV2 with TRBJ2-7; D possibly corresponds to TRBD2 (6 bases). Looked up from germline, CDR1 is SNHLY and CDR2 is FYNNEI. Trimming took 6 bases from V and 2 from J, leaving 11 bases between them. The CDR3 is made up of 13 amino acids. CDR3 amino acids: CASSVTSAYEQYF. CDR3 sequence (DNA): TGTGCCAGCAGCGTGACTAGTGCCTACGAGCAGTACTTC.

This rearrangement joins TRBV7-9 to TRBJ1-1, with D perhaps matching TRBD1 (5 bases). V shed 4 bases and J shed 1 base, with 13 bases lying between them. The CDR3 contains 15 residues. The V gene's germline CDR1 is SEHNR and CDR2 FQNEAQ (reference sequence). Here the CDR3 reads CASSSFGGGNTEAFF. In nucleotides, the CDR3 is TGTGCCAGCAGCTCGTTTGGGGGGGGGAACACTGAAGCTTTCTTT.

This rearrangement joins TRBV6-5 to TRBJ1-3; D is undetermined. The ends were cut back, 0 bases at V and 0 bases at J, with 9 bases in the middle. The CDR3 consists of 16 residues. The germline V gene encodes CDR1 MNHEY and CDR2 SVGAGI. The CDR3 sequence: CASSYSSLISGNTIYF. CDR3 bases: TGTGCCAGCAGTTACTCGAGTTTGATCTCTGGAAACACCATATATTTT.

Judged by abundance, this clone is medium-sized. The genes are TRBV28 and TRBJ2-1; 7 nucleotides agree with TRBD2. This CDR3 has 15 residues. Per germline, CDR1 MDHEN and CDR2 SYDVKM. V lost 6 bases to trimming and J lost 8 bases; unmatched junction nucleotides: 13. In nucleotides, the CDR3 is TGTGCCAGCAGCCCCGGGACTAACCCGAGGGATGAGCAGTTCTTC. This gives the protein CASSPGTNPRDEQFF.

The genes are TRBV19 and TRBJ2-1; no reliable D call. CDR1 is LNHDA, CDR2 SQIVND, per germline (reference sequence). The CDR3 spans 13 residues. V lost 3 bases and J 7 bases, leaving 10 bases between the germline ends. For the CDR3, the DNA is TGTGCCAGTAGTATTATTGTCAGAAATGAGCAGTTCTTC. Translating gives CASSIIVRNEQFF.

V gene TRBV27 combines with J gene TRBJ2-1, with 9 bases fitting TRBD2. This CDR3 contains 16 residues. Germline values: CDR1 MNHEY, CDR2 SMNVEV (reference sequence). V shed 5 bases and J 7 bases; nucleotides not matched to a gene: 12. The CDR3 here is CASSPSGGGVWNEQFF. DNA for the CDR3: TGTGCCAGCAGTCCGAGTGGCGGGGGGGTTTGGAATGAGCAGTTCTTC.

This clone was seen more than once but under ten times. The chain joins TRBV6-5 to TRBJ2-7; 7 bases are a match to TRBD2. Germline V gene data show CDR1 as MNHEY and CDR2 as SVGAGI. J lost 1 base, V lost 6 bases, and 6 bases had no gene match. The length of the CDR3 is 14 residues. The CDR3 DNA follows: TGTGCCAGCAGCCACGGACTAGGTTCCTACGAGCAGTACTTC. It codes for CASSHGLGSYEQYF.

This rearrangement joins TRBV29-1 to TRBJ2-7, with 7 bases fitting TRBD1. Germline V gene data show CDR1 as SQVTM and CDR2 as ANQGSEA. The CDR3 contains 15 residues. The V segment lost 0 bases and the J segment 4 bases; nucleotides outside the gene matches: 9. DNA for the CDR3: TGCAGCGTTGAAGAACCCGGGACAGCTGAGTACGAGCAGTACTTC. Translation gives CSVEEPGTAEYEQYF.

This clone is classed as medium-sized (0.01 to 0.1%). V usage is TRBV7-6 and J usage is TRBJ1-5; TRBD1 might be the D (6 bases). Germline CDR1 reads SGHVS; CDR2 reads FNYEAQ. The ends were cut back, 4 bases at V and 4 bases at J, with 14 bases in the middle. The CDR3 runs to 15 residues. CDR3 protein: CASSSDSPRNQPQHF. CDR3 nucleotides: TGTGCCAGCAGCTCGGACAGCCCCCGGAATCAGCCCCAGCATTTT.